The 22 T cell receptor beta chains below were found in one sample sequenced in a study of cytomegalovirus exposure and HLA in healthy donors. A multiplex PCR was run with 60 Vbeta primers and 13 Jbeta primers. Libraries were prepared by immunoSEQ multiplex PCR; TCRdb keeps only in-frame clonotypes and omits some of them. The data contain roughly 170,000 clones, over 70% of them seen just once; the ten biggest clones take up 2% to 2.5%. Source material: PBMCs. All receptors derive from a woman in her thirties in good health and CMV-seronegative.

The J gene is TRBJ1-6, the V gene TRBV28; tentative D call: TRBD1 (6 bases). V gave up 6 bases and J gave up 12 bases, with 15 bases separating them. The CDR3 is made up of 13 amino acids. CDR1 and CDR2 (germline): MDHEN, SYDVKM. Here the CDR3 DNA reads TGTGCCAGCAGCTTACAGGGTCCCCGACCCCTCCACTTT. The encoded protein is CASSLQGPRPLHF.

This chain joins TRBV6-1 and TRBJ2-5; D is possibly TRBD2 (5 bases). Per germline, CDR1 MNHNS and CDR2 SASEGT. The CDR3 runs to 13 residues. The V gene lost 2 bases and the J gene lost 4 bases, with 8 bases spanning the gap. As DNA, the CDR3 is TGTGCCAGCAGTGAAATCGGGGTAGAGACCCAGTACTTC. As protein: CASSEIGVETQYF.

The chain carries TRBV12-2 and TRBJ2-7; TRBD1 is the table's D call and was not checked against the DNA. TRBV12-2 is tagged as a pseudogene. CDR3 length: 16 residues. The CDR3 protein is CASRLGTILNRDCFLF. The CDR3 DNA sequence: TGTGCAAGTCGCTTGGGCACCATTTTGAACAGGGATTGCTTCCTTTTC.

The gene calls are TRBV6-1 and TRBJ1-2; D remains unclear. The V end lost 2 bases, the J end lost 3 bases, and 10 bases lay between the germline ends. The CDR3 loop spans 14 amino acids. Germline CDR1 reads MNHNS; CDR2 reads SASEGT. The CDR3 region has the DNA TGTGCCAGCAGTGAATTGAGTGTGGACTATGGCTACACCTTC. Its translation is CASSELSVDYGYTF.

This clone was picked up a small number of times. J is TRBJ2-3 and V is TRBV2; D is perhaps TRBD2 (6 bases). Trimming removed 7 bases from V and 2 bases from J, with 13 bases in between. Germline values: CDR1 SNHLY, CDR2 FYNNEI. The CDR3 spans 14 residues. The CDR3 DNA sequence: TGTGCCAGCATTGGTGGAGGGGCCACAGATACGCAGTATTTT. It is translated as CASIGGGATDTQYF.

This clone appeared a few times. The V gene is TRBV7-2, the J gene TRBJ2-2, with D perhaps TRBD1 (6 bases). The ends were cut back, 6 bases at V and 5 bases at J, with 19 bases in the middle. This CDR3 contains 16 residues. Per germline, CDR1 SGHTA and CDR2 FQGNSA. DNA for the CDR3: TGTGCCAGCAGACCAGCAGGGGCCCTTCGGACCGGGGAGCTGTTTTTT. Its protein is CASRPAGALRTGELFF. The full variable domain, in which reference TRBV7-2 and TRBJ2-2 provide the parts outside the CDR3, is GAGVSQSPSNKVTEKGKDVELRCDPISGHTALYWYRQSLGQGLEFLIYFQGNSAPDKSGLPSDRFSAERTGGSVSTLTIQRTQQEDSAVYLCASRPAGALRTGELFFGEGSRLTVL.

J is TRBJ2-6 and V is TRBV27; TRBD1 might be the D (5 bases). Germline CDR1 MNHEY, CDR2 SMNVEV (reference sequence). The V end was cut by 6 bases, the J end by 3 bases, with 12 bases between. This CDR3 has 15 amino acids. For the CDR3, the DNA is TGTGCCAGCAGCGCCAGGGTACTTGGGGCCAACGTCCTGACTTTC. This sequence encodes CASSARVLGANVLTF.

The CDR3 region has the DNA TGTGCCAGCCTTAGTAAGTCTTACAATGAGCAGTTCTTC. This codes for CASLSKSYNEQFF. The gene calls are TRBV6-5 and TRBJ2-1; the D is unclear. This CDR3 is built from 13 residues. In germline, CDR1 is MNHEY, CDR2 SVGAGI. Trimming removed 8 bases from V and 4 bases from J, with 12 bases in between.

V usage is TRBV4-1 and J usage is TRBJ1-6, with no clear D. Trimming took 0 bases from V and 5 from J, leaving 14 bases between them. The CDR3 extends over 17 amino acids. Germline V lookup: CDR1 MGHRA, CDR2 YSYEKL. The CDR3 DNA is TGCGCCAGCAGCCAAGACCAGAGGCAGTTTCATAATTCACCCCTCCACTTT. Protein sequence: CASSQDQRQFHNSPLHF.

The chain combines TRBV11-2 with TRBJ1-1, with TRBD1 matching over 9 bases. Unmatched junction bases numbered 6, after V lost 0 bases and J lost 1 base. This CDR3 comprises 17 residues. The germline V gene encodes CDR1 SGHAT and CDR2 FQNNGV. In DNA form, the CDR3 reads TGTGCCAGCAGCTTAGATGGGACAGGGTTCGAGAACACTGAAGCTTTCTTT. It specifies CASSLDGTGFENTEAFF.

V gene TRBV7-2 combines with J gene TRBJ2-1; D is possibly TRBD2 (7 bases). The CDR3 sequence is 16 residues long. V shed 1 base and J shed 4 bases, with 14 bases lying between them. The germline gives CDR1 SGHTA, CDR2 FQGNSA. The CDR3 sequence is CASSLGEGGGYNEQFF. The CDR3, as DNA: TGTGCCAGCAGCTTAGGGGAGGGAGGGGGTTACAATGAGCAGTTCTTC.

This clone was seen a few times. The rearrangement joins TRBV6-1 to TRBJ1-6; tentative D call: TRBD1 (6 bases). From germline, CDR1 is MNHNS and CDR2 SASEGT. Trimming took off 5 bases at V and 8 bases at J, with 10 bases between the two ends. This CDR3 is built from 13 residues. CDR3: CASSNRDYSPLHF. Here the CDR3 DNA reads TGTGCCAGCAGTAACAGGGATTATTCACCCCTCCACTTT.

J is TRBJ1-1 and V is TRBV14; D possibly corresponds to TRBD1 (6 bases). The germline gives CDR1 SGHDN, CDR2 FVKESK. V was pared by 4 bases and J by 1 base, with 16 bases between. The CDR3 length is 16 residues. CDR3 DNA: TGTGCCAGCAGCCCGTTTCAGGGGCAGGGGAACACTGAAGCTTTCTTT. This sequence encodes CASSPFQGQGNTEAFF. The whole variable domain, filled in from reference TRBV14 and TRBJ1-1, reads EAGVTQFPSHSVIEKGQTVTLRCDPISGHDNLYWYRRVMGKEIKFLLHFVKESKQDESGMPNNRFLAERTGGTYSTLKVQPAELEDSGVYFCASSPFQGQGNTEAFFGQGTRLTVV.

V usage is TRBV15 and J usage is TRBJ2-6, with 11 bases that match TRBD1. Germline V gene lookup returns CDR1 LNHNV and CDR2 YYDKDF (reference sequence). The length of the CDR3 is 20 residues. The J segment lost 1 base and the V segment lost 1 base, leaving 9 bases of the junction unmatched. The DNA for the CDR3 is TGTGCCACCAGCAGAGGACACCCGGGACAGGGGGGATCTGGGGCCAACGTCCTGACTTTC. As protein: CATSRGHPGQGGSGANVLTF. Using reference TRBV15 and TRBJ2-6 for the parts outside the CDR3, the full variable domain is DAMVIQNPRYQVTQFGKPVTLSCSQTLNHNVMYWYQQKSSQAPKLLFHYYDKDFNNEADTPDNFQSRRPNTSFCFLDIRSPGLGDTAMYLCATSRGHPGQGGSGANVLTFGAGSRLTVL.

V and J are TRBV2 and TRBJ2-5; weak D call: TRBD2 (6 bases). Trimming took off 10 bases at V and 4 bases at J, with 13 bases between the two ends. The CDR3 runs to 12 residues. Germline V gene sequence: CDR1 SNHLY, CDR2 FYNNEI. CDR3 region: CATGTGRETQYF. For the CDR3, the DNA is TGTGCCACGGGGACTGGGCGAGAGACCCAGTACTTC.

The rearrangement links TRBV4-1 to TRBJ2-5, with D possibly matching TRBD1 (6 bases). The J call may be wrong; the DNA end is better matched by TRBJ2-7. The V gene's germline CDR1 is MGHRA and CDR2 YSYEKL. The length of the CDR3 is 14 residues. CDR3 in DNA: TGCGCCAGCAGCCAGGATACAGGGACCTACGAGCAGTACTTC. Residues: CASSQDTGTYEQYF.

The J gene is TRBJ1-1, the V gene TRBV10-3; 8 nucleotides align to TRBD1. The CDR3 loop spans 14 amino acids. Germline loops: CDR1 ENHRY, CDR2 SYGVKD. The J segment lost 7 bases and the V segment lost 6 bases, leaving 10 bases of the junction unmatched. DNA of the CDR3: TGTGCCATCAGGGCAGGGGGCACCTTTGGTGAAGCTTTCTTT. Protein product: CAIRAGGTFGEAFF.

The J gene is TRBJ2-7, the V gene TRBV5-4, with TRBD1 matching 9 bases. J was trimmed by 3 bases and V by 1 base; bases with no gene match: 8. In germline, CDR1 is SGHNT, CDR2 YYREEE (reference sequence). This CDR3 has 16 residues. CDR3 nucleotide sequence: TGTGCCAGCAGCTTGTTGGGACAGGGTGGCAACTACGAGCAGTACTTC. Translation: CASSLLGQGGNYEQYF.

The CDR3 DNA reads TGTGCCAGCTCACAAGCGGCAGGGGGAGGTCAGCCCCAGCATTTT. Translating it yields CASSQAAGGGQPQHF. The V and J genes are TRBV27 and TRBJ1-5; TRBD1 agrees at 7 bases. The CDR3 has 15 amino acids. From germline, CDR1 is MNHEY and CDR2 SMNVEV (reference sequence). The junction had 13 bases not matched to a gene; V was cut back by 8 bases and J by 6 bases.

This chain links TRBV7-8 with TRBJ2-1; TRBD2 aligns across 10 bases. Germline CDR1 and CDR2: SGHVS and FQNEAQ. CDR3 length: 15 residues. Trimming took 5 bases from V and 4 from J; bases not matched to a gene: 5. The CDR3 bases are TGTGCCAGCAGCCCGACTAGCGGGCCTTACAATGAGCAGTTCTTC. It is translated as CASSPTSGPYNEQFF.

The chain carries TRBV29-1 and TRBJ2-7; TRBD1 aligns across 8 bases. The germline V gene has CDR1 SQVTM and CDR2 ANQGSEA. This CDR3 comprises 12 residues. V dropped 8 bases and J dropped 3; count of bases not matched to a gene: 6. CDR3 amino acids: CSNRDRNYEQYF. For the CDR3, the DNA is TGCAGCAACCGGGACAGGAACTACGAGCAGTACTTC.

The V gene is TRBV19, the J gene TRBJ2-3, with D tentatively TRBD2 (5 bases). The CDR3 is 14 amino acids. V was clipped by 1 base and J by 1 base, with 6 bases between them. The germline gives CDR1 LNHDA, CDR2 SQIVND (reference sequence). The CDR3 here is CASSIAAGTDTQYF. Here the CDR3 DNA reads TGTGCCAGTAGTATAGCAGCGGGCACAGATACGCAGTATTTT.